This T cell receptor (beta chain) originates from a study of T cells after yellow fever vaccination. Study-wide points: A limited proportion of clonotypes was detected within both the CD4 and CD8 compartments. Contaminating bulk clonotypes could be abundant in FACS-sorted repertoires. A secondary response was less intense yet reached its peak sooner, at day 5 versus 15.

Note on this clonotype: The antigen is not known.

TCRdb reanalysed the 5' RACE reads using MiXCR and keeps one entry per CDR3 protein. The sample includes some 290,000 distinct CDR3 sequences, about 10% seen only once; the top ten take 3% to 4%. The sample was CD4+ T cells sorted from PBMCs, taken 45 days after the yellow fever booster vaccination. The source of this sequence is a man between 18 and 35 years old who received the YFV17D yellow fever vaccine.

The CDR3 loop reads CASSPQRWPGELFF. Here the CDR3 DNA reads TGTGCCAGCAGCCCACAAAGGTGGCCCGGGGAGCTGTTTTTT. J is TRBJ2-2 and V is TRBV7-9; D unclear. The CDR3 is made up of 14 amino acids. The ends were cut back, 5 bases at V and 6 bases at J, with 13 bases in the middle. Germline V lookup: CDR1 SEHNR, CDR2 FQNEAQ (reference sequence). The whole variable domain, filled in from reference TRBV7-9 and TRBJ2-2, reads DTGVSQNPRHKITKRGQNVTFRCDPISEHNRLYWYRQTLGQGPEFLTYFQNEAQLEKSRLLSDRFSAERPKGSFSTLEIQRTEQGDSAMYLCASSPQRWPGELFFGEGSRLTVL.